The TCR beta chain under discussion was sequenced for a study of cytomegalovirus exposure and HLA in healthy donors. PCR was performed using 60 Vbeta and 13 Jbeta primers. Clones were sequenced by immunoSEQ multiplex PCR, and TCRdb holds only the in-frame ones, with some missing. The sample carries about 160,000 clones, around 80% recorded once. V dropped 5 bases and J dropped 6 bases, with 13 bases sitting between them. Looked up from germline, CDR1 is MNHNS and CDR2 is SASEGT. The CDR3 is made up of 13 amino acids. The sample consisted of PBMCs. The clonotype was recovered from a male donor in good health and CMV-seropositive. The rearrangement joins TRBV6-1 to TRBJ1-1; D call uncertain. The chain's CDR3 is CASSLYGEPEAFF. CDR3 nucleotides: TGTGCCAGCAGTTTATACGGGGAGCCTGAAGCTTTCTTT.